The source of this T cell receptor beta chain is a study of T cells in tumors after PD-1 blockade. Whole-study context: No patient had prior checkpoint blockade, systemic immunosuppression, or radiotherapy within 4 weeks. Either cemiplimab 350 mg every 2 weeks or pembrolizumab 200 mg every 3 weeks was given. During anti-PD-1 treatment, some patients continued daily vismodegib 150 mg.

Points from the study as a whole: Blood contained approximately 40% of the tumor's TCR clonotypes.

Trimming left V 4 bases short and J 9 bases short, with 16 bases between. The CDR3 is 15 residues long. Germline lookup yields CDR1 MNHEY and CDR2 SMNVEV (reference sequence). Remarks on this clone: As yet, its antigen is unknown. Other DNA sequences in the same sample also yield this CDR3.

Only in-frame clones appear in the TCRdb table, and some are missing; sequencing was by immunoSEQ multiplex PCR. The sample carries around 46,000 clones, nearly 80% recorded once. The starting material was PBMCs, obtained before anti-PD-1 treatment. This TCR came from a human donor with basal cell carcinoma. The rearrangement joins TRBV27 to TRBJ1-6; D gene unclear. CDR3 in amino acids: CASSSRAGFGSPLHF. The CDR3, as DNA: TGTGCCAGCAGTTCCCGGGCCGGCTTCGGTTCACCCCTCCACTTT.